This paragraph covers one TCR beta chain sequence. Its specificity is not known. The CDR3 contains 13 residues. Looked up from germline, CDR1 is MGHDK and CDR2 is SYGVNS. Between the trimmed V and J ends, which lost 6 bases and 6 bases, there was a span of 13 bases. These data are taken from a study of T cell responses to AZD1222 COVID-19 vaccine. Findings and caveats of the study: Spike was spanned by vaccine-associated CD4 TCRs, with dominance at 160-218 and 743-854. An increase in Spike-specific TCR breadth and depth was observed after two AZD1222 doses. In all cases, repertoires were sampled only after the peak T cell response.

Produced via immunoSEQ multiplex PCR; TCRdb's table is partial and in-frame only. The sample holds 90,000 to 150,000 clones, 70% to 90% seen once. This chain links TRBV25-1 with TRBJ2-3, with a possible D match to TRBD2 (5 bases). The clonotype was recovered from an adult in good health. This specimen consisted of peripheral blood, obtained on day 0 of AZD1222 vaccination. CDR3 bases: TGTGCCAGCAGGGGATGGGGAGTCGATACGCAGTATTTT. This encodes CASRGWGVDTQYF.